One sample yielded the 4 T cell receptor beta chains listed below, sequenced in a study of lymphopenia after photon versus proton radiotherapy. The protocol was immunoSEQ multiplex PCR, while the TCRdb copy is restricted to in-frame clones and leaves out a portion. The data contain about 60,000 clones, approximately 84% of them singletons. Sequencing was performed on peripheral blood, taken from a patient treated with proton-based radiotherapy. These receptors all come from a man aged 55 to 69 with pancreatic cancer.

This rearrangement joins TRBV18 to TRBJ1-4; D remains ambiguous. Germline V CDR1 and CDR2: KGHSH, LQKENI. V lost 2 bases to trimming and J lost 6 bases, with 10 bases between them. The length of the CDR3 is 14 residues. CDR3 residues: CASSPNTDHEKLFF. CDR3 coding DNA: TGTGCCAGCTCACCAAACACGGACCATGAAAAACTGTTTTTT.

The chain employs TRBV18 and TRBJ2-3; 8 bases are shared with TRBD2. Trimming took 3 bases from V and 3 from J; bases not matched to a gene: 11. The CDR3 has 17 amino acids. CDR1 and CDR2 (germline): KGHSH, LQKENI. The CDR3 protein is CASSPIAGSPGTDTQYF. The CDR3 DNA reads TGTGCCAGCTCACCGATAGCGGGATCACCCGGGACAGATACGCAGTATTTT.

CDR3 in DNA: TGTGCCAGCAGCCCCGGTCGGCGGGAGGACTTTGAGCAGTTCTTC. Amino acids: CASSPGRREDFEQFF. V usage is TRBV4-2 and J usage is TRBJ2-1, with 8 bases matching TRBD2. This CDR3 is 15 amino acids long. V was clipped by 4 bases and J by 9 bases; unmatched bases: 11. CDR1 and CDR2 (germline): LGHNA, YNFKEQ.

This clone turned up a few times. This CDR3 reads CASSYFPPAGNTIYF. CDR3 bases: TGTGCCAGCAGTTACTTTCCCCCGGCCGGAAACACCATATATTTT. The genes are TRBV6-5 and TRBJ1-3, with unresolved D. The CDR3 covers 15 residues. Germline CDR1 is MNHEY and CDR2 is SVGAGI. V was clipped by 1 base and J by 4 bases, with 11 bases between them.